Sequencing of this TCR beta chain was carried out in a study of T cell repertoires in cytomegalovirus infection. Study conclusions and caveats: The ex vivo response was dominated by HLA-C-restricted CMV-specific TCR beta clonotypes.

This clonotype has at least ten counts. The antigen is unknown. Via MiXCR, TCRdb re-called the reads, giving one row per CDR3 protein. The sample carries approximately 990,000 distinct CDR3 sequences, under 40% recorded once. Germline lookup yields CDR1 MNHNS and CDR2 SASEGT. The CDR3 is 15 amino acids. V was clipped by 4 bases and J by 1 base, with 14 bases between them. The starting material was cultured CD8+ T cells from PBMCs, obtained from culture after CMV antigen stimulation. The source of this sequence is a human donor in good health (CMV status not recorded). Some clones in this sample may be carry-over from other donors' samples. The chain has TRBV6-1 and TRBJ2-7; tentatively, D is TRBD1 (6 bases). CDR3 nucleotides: TGTGCCAGCAGTGGAGGGACAAAATTATCCTACGAGCAGTACTTC. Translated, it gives CASSGGTKLSYEQYF.